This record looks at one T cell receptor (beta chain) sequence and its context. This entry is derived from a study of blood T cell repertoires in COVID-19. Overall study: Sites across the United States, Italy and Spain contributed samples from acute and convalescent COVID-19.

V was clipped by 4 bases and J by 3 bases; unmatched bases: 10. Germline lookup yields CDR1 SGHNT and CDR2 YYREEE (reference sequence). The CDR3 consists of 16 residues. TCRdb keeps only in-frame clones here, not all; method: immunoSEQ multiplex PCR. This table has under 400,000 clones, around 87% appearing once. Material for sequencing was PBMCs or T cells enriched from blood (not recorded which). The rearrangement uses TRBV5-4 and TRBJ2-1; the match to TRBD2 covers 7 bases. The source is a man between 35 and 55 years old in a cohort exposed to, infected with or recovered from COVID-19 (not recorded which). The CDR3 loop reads CASSKKSGKNYNEQFF. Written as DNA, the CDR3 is TGTGCCAGCAGCAAAAAGAGCGGGAAGAACTACAATGAGCAGTTCTTC.